The clone carrying this T cell receptor beta chain occurred a few times. Its antigen is unknown. These data belong to a study of beta chain features in type 1 diabetes. Trimming cost V 0 bases and J 0 bases, with 15 bases left between them. There are 18 residues in the CDR3. In germline, CDR1 is LGHNA, CDR2 YSLEER. The entirety of the isolated RNA underwent reverse transcription, so expressed TCRB transcripts were sequenced. Using immunoSEQ multiplex PCR, the repertoire was profiled, and TCRdb retains in-frame clones only, with some absent. Among roughly 300,000 clones listed, roughly 9% were seen once. Sorting gave populations that all exceeded 95% purity. General study findings and limits: Across all four CD4+ subsets, people with type 1 diabetes showed modestly shorter TCRB CDR3s. For type 1 diabetes patients, VDJ junctions showed fewer insertions and more deletions.

This clonotype was sampled from a man aged 25-40 years with type 1 diabetes. Sequencing was carried out using central memory CD4+ T cells from blood. This chain connects TRBV4-3 to TRBJ1-3, with D hard to call. The CDR3 loop is CASSQDYAGSYSGNTIYF. In DNA form, the CDR3 reads TGCGCCAGCAGCCAAGATTATGCAGGCTCTTACTCTGGAAACACCATATATTTT.